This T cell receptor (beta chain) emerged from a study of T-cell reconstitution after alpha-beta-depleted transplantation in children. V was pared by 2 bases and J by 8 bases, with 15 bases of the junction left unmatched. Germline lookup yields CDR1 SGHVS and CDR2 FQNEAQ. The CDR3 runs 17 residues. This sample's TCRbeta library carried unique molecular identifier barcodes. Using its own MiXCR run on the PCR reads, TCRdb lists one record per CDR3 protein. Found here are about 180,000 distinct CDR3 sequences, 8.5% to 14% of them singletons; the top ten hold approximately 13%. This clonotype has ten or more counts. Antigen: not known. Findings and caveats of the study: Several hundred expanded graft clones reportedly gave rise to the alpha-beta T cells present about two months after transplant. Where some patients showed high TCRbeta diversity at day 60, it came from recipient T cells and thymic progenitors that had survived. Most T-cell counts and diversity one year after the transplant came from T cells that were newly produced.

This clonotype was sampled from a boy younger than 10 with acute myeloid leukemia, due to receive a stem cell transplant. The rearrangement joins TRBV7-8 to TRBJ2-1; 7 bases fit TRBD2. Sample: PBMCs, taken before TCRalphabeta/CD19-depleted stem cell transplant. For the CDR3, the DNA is TGTGCCAGCAGCTTACTTGGGCGGGGGAAGAGGGAAGATGAGCAGTTCTTC. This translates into CASSLLGRGKREDEQFF.